Below are 28 T cell receptor beta chains sequenced from a single sample in a study of T cell repertoires in cytomegalovirus infection. Using its own MiXCR run on the reads, TCRdb lists one record per CDR3 protein. The sample yields 700,000 to 950,000 distinct CDR3 sequences, approximately 32% seen once. No antigens are known for them. Sample: cultured CD8+ T cells from PBMCs, taken from culture after CMV antigen stimulation. Every receptor here comes from a human donor in good health (CMV status not recorded). Some clones in this sample may be carry-over from other donors' samples.

There are a few counts of this clonotype. The chain couples TRBV7-2 to TRBJ2-1, with 7 bases identical to TRBD1. CDR1 is SGHTA and CDR2 is FQGNSA in the germline V gene. With 1 base clipped from V and 4 bases from J, the junction kept 10 bases outside the gene matches. There are 17 residues in the CDR3. The CDR3 reads CASSLGRTRGLYNEQFF. The DNA for the CDR3 is TGTGCCAGCAGCTTAGGAAGGACGAGGGGGCTTTACAATGAGCAGTTCTTC.

This rearrangement joins TRBV19 to TRBJ2-1, with a weak D call TRBD2 (6 bases). Between the trimmed V and J ends, which lost 5 bases and 2 bases, there was a span of 10 bases. CDR3 length: 14 amino acids. In germline, CDR1 is LNHDA, CDR2 SQIVND (reference sequence). The CDR3 coding sequence is TGTGCCAGTAGTGGGACTGCTCCCTACAATGAGCAGTTCTTC. Translated: CASSGTAPYNEQFF.

This clonotype occurred a few times. J is TRBJ2-7 and V is TRBV6-2 or TRBV6-3; possibly TRBD2 for D (5 bases). Germline CDR1 and CDR2: MNHEY and SVGEGT. The V end was cut by 2 bases, the J end by 7 bases, with 21 bases between. The CDR3 runs 16 residues. The CDR3 sequence: CASSYVGVRRINEQYV. As DNA, the CDR3 is TGTGCCAGCAGTTACGTCGGGGTCAGGCGGATTAATGAGCAGTACGTC.

Comment on this clonotype: A read error may produce the germline difference seen at one junction end. The chain is built from TRBV4-1 and TRBJ1-1; D gene ambiguous. The germline V gene has CDR1 MGHRA and CDR2 YSYEKL. The CDR3 length is 14 residues. In DNA form, the CDR3 reads TGTGCCAGCAGCCAAGTCAGCTCGAACACTGAAGCTTTCTTT. Its translation: CASSQVSSNTEAFF.

V gene TRBV7-6 combines with J gene TRBJ2-3; D not resolved. The CDR3 contains 16 residues. The germline gives CDR1 SGHVS, CDR2 FNYEAQ. The V and J ends lost 1 base and 0 bases respectively, with 11 bases between them. CDR3 sequence: CASSLDQSVSTDTQYF. CDR3 coding DNA: TGTGCCAGCAGCTTAGACCAGTCGGTTAGCACAGATACGCAGTATTTT.

This chain links TRBV6-8 with TRBJ2-1; a weak D match, TRBD2 (6 bases). The CDR3 loop spans 13 amino acids. Germline V lookup: CDR1 MNHGY, CDR2 SAAAGT. The germline V and J ends were trimmed by 10 bases and 4 bases, with 14 bases remaining between them. CDR3 residues: CAIGSGRYNEQFF. As DNA, the CDR3 is TGTGCCATCGGGTCCGGGAGATACAATGAGCAGTTCTTC.

This chain uses TRBV9 with TRBJ2-5; 10 nucleotides match TRBD1. The V gene end was trimmed by 0 bases and the J gene end by 4 bases; junction bases not matched to a gene: 3. CDR3 length equals 15 residues. CDR1 and CDR2 from the germline V gene are SGDLS and YYNGEE. CDR3 amino acids: CASSVGQGARETQYF. As DNA, the CDR3 is TGTGCCAGCAGCGTAGGACAGGGGGCGCGAGAGACCCAGTACTTC.

Comment on this clonotype: The junction shows a germline mismatch at one end, possibly a read error. The rearrangement joins TRBV11-3 to TRBJ2-1, with 8 bases fitting TRBD1. Germline assignment: CDR1 SGHNT and CDR2 YENEEA. There are 15 residues in the CDR3. CDR3 sequence reads: CASSLETGVNNVQFF. The CDR3 coding sequence is TGTGCCAGCAGCTTAGAGACAGGGGTGAACAATGTGCAGTTCTTC. The full variable domain, completed using reference TRBV11-3 and TRBJ2-1, is EAGVVQSPRYKIIEKKQPVAFWCNPISGHNTLYWYLQNLGQGPELLIRYENEEAVDDSQLPKDRFSAERLKGVDSTLKIQPAELGDSAVYLCASSLETGVNNVQFFGPGTRLTVL.

The rearrangement links TRBV6-2 or TRBV6-3 to TRBJ1-1, with D possibly being TRBD1 (5 bases). This CDR3 comprises 14 residues. Trimming took off 6 bases at V and 5 bases at J, with 16 bases between the two ends. Germline V CDR1 and CDR2: MNHEY, SVGEGT. CDR3 amino acids: CASSPNAGTTEAFF. The CDR3 bases are TGTGCCAGCAGCCCGAATGCCGGGACTACTGAAGCTTTCTTT.

This chain connects TRBV13 to TRBJ1-6; D unresolved. Germline V lookup: CDR1 PRHDT, CDR2 FYEKMQ (reference sequence). The CDR3 has 14 residues. The V and J ends lost 0 bases and 10 bases respectively, with 10 bases between them. CDR3 loop: CASSLGMGKSPLHF. The CDR3 nucleotides are TGTGCCAGCAGCTTAGGCATGGGGAAGTCACCCCTCCACTTT.

A few counts support this clonotype. The chain has TRBV7-9 and TRBJ2-1, with D perhaps matching TRBD1 (6 bases). Per the germline V gene, CDR1 is SEHNR and CDR2 is FQNEAQ (reference sequence). The CDR3 has 16 residues. Trimming removed 2 bases from V and 6 bases from J, with 17 bases in between. The chain's CDR3 is CASSLIQGPNSNEQFF. The CDR3 nucleotides read TGTGCCAGCAGCTTAATTCAGGGGCCGAACTCCAATGAGCAGTTCTTC.

This clonotype was seen ten or more times. This rearrangement joins TRBV7-2 to TRBJ2-2; possibly TRBD1 for D (5 bases). V was shortened by 6 bases and J by 2 bases, with 22 bases between the two germline ends. The CDR3 spans 18 residues. The V gene's germline CDR1 is SGHTA and CDR2 FQGNSA. In nucleotides, the CDR3 is TGTGCCAGCAGTCATCCCGGAAGGACAAATATTAACACCGGGGAGCTGTTTTTT. Amino acids: CASSHPGRTNINTGELFF.

This clonotype appeared many times. The J gene is TRBJ2-1, the V gene TRBV7-6, with D perhaps being TRBD1 or TRBD2 (5 bases each). Per the germline V gene, CDR1 is SGHVS and CDR2 is FNYEAQ. V lost 3 bases and J lost 3, with 9 bases in between. The length of the CDR3 is 14 residues. CDR3: CASSFGAVYNEQFF. The CDR3 DNA sequence: TGTGCCAGCAGCTTCGGGGCAGTCTACAATGAGCAGTTCTTC. The complete variable domain, with remaining parts taken from reference TRBV7-6 and TRBJ2-1, reads GAGVSQSPRYKVTKRGQDVALRCDPISGHVSLYWYRQALGQGPEFLTYFNYEAQQDKSGLPNDRFSAERPEGSISTLTIQRTEQRDSAMYRCASSFGAVYNEQFFGPGTRLTVL.

Ten or more counts support this clonotype. The chain combines TRBV7-8 with TRBJ2-2; tentative D call: TRBD1 (5 bases). CDR3 length equals 14 residues. V gave up 3 bases and J gave up 1 base, with 6 bases separating them. Germline loops: CDR1 SGHVS, CDR2 FQNEAQ. CDR3 loop: CASSFGQNTGELFF. DNA for the CDR3: TGTGCCAGCAGCTTCGGACAGAACACCGGGGAGCTGTTTTTT.

This rearrangement joins TRBV27 to TRBJ2-3, with a possible D match to TRBD1 (6 bases). CDR3 length: 16 amino acids. Germline CDR1 and CDR2: MNHEY and SMNVEV (reference sequence). V was shortened by 6 bases and J by 6 bases, with 22 bases between the two germline ends. The CDR3 here is CASRRSRWDKPDTQYF. As DNA, the CDR3 is TGTGCCAGCAGACGATCACGTTGGGACAAGCCTGATACGCAGTATTTT.

V gene TRBV5-6 combines with J gene TRBJ1-2; D perhaps matches TRBD1 (6 bases). Trimming removed 3 bases at V and 4 bases at J, with 13 bases between. The CDR3 totals 14 residues. Germline values: CDR1 SGHDT, CDR2 YYEEEE. Here the CDR3 DNA reads TGTGCCAGCAGCTCCGGACAGACCTCCTATGGCTACACCTTC. This encodes CASSSGQTSYGYTF.

This clonotype has only a few counts. The chain is built from TRBV6-8 and TRBJ2-7; D tentatively fits TRBD1 or TRBD2 (6 bases each). The CDR3 has 16 residues. Germline loops: CDR1 MNHGY, CDR2 SAAAGT. V lost 0 bases to trimming and J lost 2 bases, with 14 bases between them. In nucleotides, the CDR3 is TGTGCCAGCAGTTACTCGACCCCGGGGGCCGCCTACGAGCAGTACTTC. It codes for CASSYSTPGAAYEQYF.

Of note for this clonotype: The junction departs from the called germline gene at one end, perhaps through a read error. The CDR3 spells CANSLYPRDRVTEAFF. In DNA, the CDR3 is TGTGCCAACAGTCTCTACCCGAGGGACAGGGTCACTGAAGCTTTCTTT. The chain links TRBV27 to TRBJ1-1, with 9 nucleotides matching TRBD1. The germline V gene has CDR1 MNHEY and CDR2 SMNVEV (reference sequence). This CDR3 has 16 amino acids.

The V gene is TRBV3-1, the J gene TRBJ2-2; the D gene is possibly TRBD1 (6 bases). The CDR3 extends over 13 amino acids. The germline CDR1 and CDR2 sequences are LGHDT and YNNKEL (reference sequence). Trimming took off 10 bases at V and 2 bases at J, with 11 bases between the two ends. This chain's CDR3 is CATLDSNTGELFF. The CDR3 bases are TGTGCCACCCTGGACAGCAACACCGGGGAGCTGTTTTTT. Supplemented by reference TRBV3-1 and TRBJ2-2, the full variable domain reads DTAVSQTPKYLVTQMGNDKSIKCEQNLGHDTMYWYKQDSKKFLKIMFSYNNKELIINETVPNRFSPKSPDKAHLNLHINSLELGDSAVYFCATLDSNTGELFFGEGSRLTVL.

Here the CDR3 reads CASSDDTGPRPDTQYF. CDR3 nucleotides: TGTGCCAGCAGCGATGACACCGGGCCGCGACCAGATACGCAGTATTTT. The rearrangement uses TRBV9 and TRBJ2-3, with D unclear. Germline CDR1 reads SGDLS; CDR2 reads YYNGEE. The CDR3 totals 16 residues. V was shortened by 3 bases and J by 4 bases, with 18 bases between the two germline ends.

This clonotype appeared many times. The V call is TRBV7-9, the J call TRBJ1-1, with a tentative D call TRBD1 (5 bases). The CDR3 consists of 14 residues. V was pared by 5 bases and J by 5 bases, with 15 bases between. Germline V lookup: CDR1 SEHNR, CDR2 FQNEAQ (reference sequence). As DNA, the CDR3 is TGTGCCAGCAGCGTCTCGGGCCGGGGGACTGAAGCTTTCTTT. It specifies CASSVSGRGTEAFF.

On this clonotype: One end of the junction varies from germline; a read error may be responsible. V gene TRBV7-8 combines with J gene TRBJ1-6; TRBD1 is a possible D gene (5 bases). The CDR3 is 15 residues long. Germline values: CDR1 SGHVS, CDR2 FQNEAQ. CDR3 in amino acids: CASSLDAGLRSPLNF. The CDR3 DNA follows: TGTGCCAGCAGCTTAGATGCAGGGCTCAGGTCACCCCTCAACTTT.

This clonotype turned up a few times. J is TRBJ2-1 and V is TRBV14; D remains ambiguous. From germline, CDR1 is SGHDN and CDR2 FVKESK. Trimming stripped 0 bases from V and 6 bases from J, with 12 bases between. The CDR3 runs 15 residues. The CDR3 sequence: CASSQDAAEGNEQFF. The CDR3 nucleotides are TGTGCCAGCAGCCAAGACGCCGCGGAAGGCAATGAGCAGTTCTTC.

This chain joins TRBV5-4 and TRBJ2-7; D is uncertain. V lost 4 bases and J 5 bases, leaving 16 bases between the germline ends. Germline CDR1 and CDR2: SGHNT and YYREEE (reference sequence). The CDR3 sequence is 14 residues long. The CDR3 bases are TGTGCCAGCAGCCCCACTGACCCTCTACACGAGCAGTACTTC. It is translated as CASSPTDPLHEQYF.

A word on this clonotype: Given a much more abundant clone one base away, this may be a read error. The J gene is TRBJ2-3, the V gene TRBV7-6; TRBD1 matches at 8 bases. The CDR3 is made up of 16 amino acids. CDR1 SGHVS and CDR2 FNYEAQ come from the germline V gene. The CDR3 region is CANSLGPGGNTDTQYF. In nucleotides, the CDR3 is TGTGCCAACAGCTTAGGGCCAGGGGGCAACACAGATACGCAGTATTTT.

This clonotype was found a few times. The V and J genes are TRBV12-3 or TRBV12-4 and TRBJ2-1; TRBD2 is a possible D gene (6 bases). The CDR3 totals 15 residues. The ends were cut back, 3 bases at V and 3 bases at J, with 12 bases in the middle. CDR3 region: CASSLGGALYNEQFF. In DNA form, the CDR3 reads TGTGCCAGCAGTTTGGGCGGGGCCCTCTACAATGAGCAGTTCTTC.

The chain combines TRBV5-1 with TRBJ1-2; D unresolved. Trimming took off 0 bases at V and 2 bases at J, with 17 bases between the two ends. The CDR3 loop spans 17 amino acids. Germline assignment: CDR1 SGHRS and CDR2 YFSETQ. Here the CDR3 DNA reads TGCGCCAGCAGCTTGGAGTCGCCAGCCCCGTTCAACTATGGCTACACCTTC. Residues: CASSLESPAPFNYGYTF.

The chain carries TRBV7-3 and TRBJ2-5; the match to TRBD2 covers 11 bases. The V and J ends lost 4 bases and 4 bases, in that order; junction bases with no gene match: 8. This CDR3 is 16 amino acids long. Germline V lookup: CDR1 SGHTA, CDR2 FQGTGA. CDR3: CASSSYSGGEVETQYF. As DNA, the CDR3 is TGTGCCAGCAGCTCTTATAGCGGGGGGGAGGTAGAGACCCAGTACTTC.